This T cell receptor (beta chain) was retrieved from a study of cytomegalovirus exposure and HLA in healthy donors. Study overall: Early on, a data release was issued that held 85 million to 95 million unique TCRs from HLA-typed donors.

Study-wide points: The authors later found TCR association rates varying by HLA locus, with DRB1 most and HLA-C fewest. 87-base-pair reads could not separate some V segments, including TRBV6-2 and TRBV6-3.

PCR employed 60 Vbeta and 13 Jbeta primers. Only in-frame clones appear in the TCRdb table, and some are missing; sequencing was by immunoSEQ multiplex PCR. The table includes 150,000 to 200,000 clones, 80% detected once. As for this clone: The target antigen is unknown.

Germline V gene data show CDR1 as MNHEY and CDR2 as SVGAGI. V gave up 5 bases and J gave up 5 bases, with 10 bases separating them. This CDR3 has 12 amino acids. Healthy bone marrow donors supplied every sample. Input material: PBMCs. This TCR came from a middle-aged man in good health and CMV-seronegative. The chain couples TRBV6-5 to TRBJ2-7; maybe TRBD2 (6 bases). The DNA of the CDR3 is TGTGCCAGCAGTCCCCGCGGGGACGAGCAGTACTTC. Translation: CASSPRGDEQYF.